This TCR beta chain was obtained from a study of shared clonotypes between healthy human individuals (dated by TCRdb to 2020 to 2022). About the full investigation: Three men and two women, aged 18 to 49 years, made up the cohort. To estimate repertoire size and how much clonotype sharing occurs between individuals, the study deeply sequenced the blood TCR repertoires of several healthy adults. To increase sequencing depth and limit assay-specific biases, TCR repertoire library preparation and sequencing were carried out by different laboratories using diverse techniques. Each donor's leukapheresis produced roughly between about 0.8 and 10 billion PBMCs.

For this clone: Its antigen has not been determined. Within one base of it there is no much larger clone, and no base qualities were kept.

Donors were healthy HIV-negative adults with no recently reported acute infections or vaccinations. All donors were Caucasian adults living in Nashville, Tennessee, USA. In the unsorted samples, approximately 82 million PBMCs were counted, and genomic DNA was extracted using the QIAamp DNA Blood Mini kit. Blood was obtained by leukapheresis, after which PBMCs were separated by Ficoll-Histopaque density gradient centrifugation and cryopreserved in liquid nitrogen vapor phase. Measured from the cysteine to the phenylalanine, the CDR3 is 11 residues long. Just CDR3 DNA is preserved here, 33 bases in frame from base 1. V is clipped by 5 bases and J by 2 bases, and the sequence between their germline boundaries is 5 bases long. The germline V gene sets CDR1 to SGHTS and CDR2 to YDEGEE. Using the deep immunoSEQ assay, multiplex PCR amplified TCR CDR3 regions from genomic DNA. Genomic DNA extracted from each cell subset was distributed evenly over all wells of several immunoSEQ 96-well plates, and each plate served as one replicate. For unsorted PBMC, 250 to 300 ng of genomic DNA, equivalent to around 33,000 T cell genomes, went into each replicate PCR. Unsorted PBMC genomic DNA was sequenced across ten immunoSEQ deep assay plates. The purified libraries were quantified using a Qubit 3.0 fluorometer, sized with a Bioanalyzer 2100, and then quantified again using the KAPA Library Quantification kit. Every immunoSEQ 96-well plate was sequenced on a dedicated single-read 150-cycle Illumina NextSeq 550 flow cell. From the authors' description of their analysis: Because only junctional sequences without quality scores were contained in the immunoSEQ output, filtering matching that applied to full-length reads could not be performed. Sequences were annotated with PyIR, a Python wrapper for IgBLAST v1.9, and V/J genes and CDR3 were assigned using IMGT germline references. Any read was removed if the V/J assignment was weak (E-value above 1e-6), the CDR3 was missing, or the read contained stop codons, out-of-frame junctions, or ambiguous translated residues. V3J clonotypes were defined as sequences sharing the same inferred V gene, J gene, and CDR3 amino acid sequence. To compute the percentage overlap between repertoires, the number of shared unique clonotypes was divided by the size of the smaller repertoire. Three approaches were used to assess repertoire richness: RTK rarefaction, the Chao1 estimator, and Recon v2.1 estimates of unobserved clonotypes. Entries here come from immuneACCESS through TCRdb and include only in-frame sequences with V and J called. Some clones fail to appear in such tables; in the studies checked, an unresolved V gene covers under half of the shortfall, and the cause of the remainder is unknown. The V and J calls and the clone size are those of that table, but D and trimming were determined from the DNA. Across this sample there are about 520,000 clones, with approximately 80% seen only once. 9.5% to 15% of the sample lies in the top ten.

What the study reported, not specific to this receptor: Pairwise subsampling led to the expectation that sequencing depth would affect the degree of clonotype sharing among donors. Sampling was restricted to blood, and TCR repertoires in tissue are likely to differ from TCR repertoires in blood. The genetic and exposure-history diversity represented was limited by the small number of donors.

The TCR originated in a woman aged 40 to 50 in good health. Some clones in this sample may be carry-over from other donors' samples. Material for sequencing was PBMCs. The chain links TRBV5-8 with TRBJ2-7; the D segment cannot be called with confidence. CDR3 region: CASSSTYEQYF. The bases are TGTGCCAGCAGTTCCACCTACGAGCAGTACTTC.